These 27 T cell receptor beta chains originate from one sample sequenced in a study of T cell responses to AZD1222 COVID-19 vaccine. Clones were sequenced by immunoSEQ multiplex PCR, and TCRdb holds only the in-frame ones, with some missing. The sample yields fewer than 150,000 clones, 85% to 95% seen once. The input for sequencing was peripheral blood, taken on day 0 of AZD1222 vaccination. The receptors derive from an adult in good health.

The chain has TRBV5-6 and TRBJ1-1; maybe TRBD1 (6 bases). Germline V gene lookup returns CDR1 SGHDT and CDR2 YYEEEE. The CDR3 runs to 15 residues. V was trimmed by 4 bases and J by 3 bases, leaving 16 bases between them. The CDR3 region is CASSVMRGADTEAFF. CDR3 in DNA: TGTGCCAGCAGCGTAATGAGGGGGGCGGACACTGAAGCTTTCTTT.

Of note for this clone: An end of the junction differs from the germline gene, which may be a read error. For the CDR3, the DNA is TGTGCCAGCAGCTCCCTCGGGACAGGGGAAGGTCTGAGCTTC. Translation gives CASSSLGTGEGLSF. The chain uses TRBV9 and TRBJ1-2, with 10 positions matching TRBD1. The V gene's germline CDR1 is SGDLS and CDR2 YYNGEE. The CDR3 is 14 residues long.

The rearrangement uses TRBV9 and TRBJ1-1; D gene uncertain. The V and J ends lost 3 bases and 7 bases respectively, with 10 bases between them. CDR3 length: 12 amino acids. Looked up from germline, CDR1 is SGDLS and CDR2 is YYNGEE. CDR3 region: CASSGGPGEAFF. As DNA, the CDR3 is TGTGCCAGCAGCGGAGGCCCAGGTGAAGCTTTCTTT.

The rearrangement joins TRBV19 to TRBJ1-4; D gene uncertain. The length of the CDR3 is 17 residues. The V gene lost 5 bases and the J gene lost 7 bases, with 23 bases spanning the gap. Germline lookup yields CDR1 LNHDA and CDR2 SQIVND (reference sequence). The CDR3 DNA is TGTGCCAGTAGTTCTGCCCATACCGGAGTGGCCCCTGAAAAACTGTTTTTT. This encodes CASSSAHTGVAPEKLFF. Full variable domain (remainder filled in from reference TRBV19 and TRBJ1-4): DGGITQSPKYLFRKEGQNVTLSCEQNLNHDAMYWYRQDPGQGLRLIYYSQIVNDFQKGDIAEGYSVSREKKESFPLTVTSAQKNPTAFYLCASSSAHTGVAPEKLFFGSGTQLSVL.

This clone was counted a few times. The chain recombines TRBV6-5 with TRBJ1-3; a possible D gene is TRBD1 (5 bases). Trimming shortened V by 6 bases and J by 0 bases, and 12 bases separated the two germline ends. CDR3 length: 15 residues. Germline V gene data show CDR1 as MNHEY and CDR2 as SVGAGI. CDR3 amino acids: CASRVGGFSGNTIYF. The CDR3 DNA reads as TGTGCCAGCAGGGTGGGGGGATTCTCTGGAAACACCATATATTTT.

The sample holds one count of this clone. The chain employs TRBV28 and TRBJ2-7; D gene ambiguous. Trimming removed 6 bases at V and 0 bases at J, with 18 bases between. From germline, CDR1 is MDHEN and CDR2 SYDVKM. The CDR3 runs to 16 residues. The CDR3 region is CASSPQEFLSSYEQYF. The CDR3 coding sequence is TGTGCCAGCAGCCCTCAGGAGTTCCTGAGCTCCTACGAGCAGTACTTC.

CDR3 in amino acids: CASSFSPSGGTDTQYF. CDR3 bases: TGTGCCAGCAGTTTCTCCCCTAGCGGGGGCACAGATACGCAGTATTTT. J is TRBJ2-3 and V is TRBV6-2 or TRBV6-3, with TRBD2 matching over 9 bases. This CDR3 contains 16 residues. Germline CDR1 is MNHEY and CDR2 is SVGEGT. V trimming: 4 bases; J trimming: 1 base; junction bases outside the gene matches: 6.

The gene calls are TRBV9 and TRBJ1-2; the D gene is possibly TRBD1 (5 bases). Trimming pared 0 bases from V and 7 bases from J, leaving 16 bases between. This CDR3 spans 15 amino acids. The V gene's germline CDR1 is SGDLS and CDR2 YYNGEE. Here the CDR3 DNA reads TGTGCCAGCAGCGTAGGAACCGGGGGAGTCGGTGGCTACACCTTC. Translated: CASSVGTGGVGGYTF.

The chain recombines TRBV30 with TRBJ1-6, with a possible D match to TRBD1 (6 bases). Trimming removed 2 bases from V and 7 bases from J, with 12 bases in between. The CDR3 is 14 residues long. The V gene's germline CDR1 is GTSNPN and CDR2 SVGIG (reference sequence). The DNA of the CDR3 is TGTGCCTGGAGTCCACCAGGGGACAATTCACCCCTCCACTTT. It specifies CAWSPPGDNSPLHF.

The CDR3 DNA reads as TGTGCCAGCAGCTTACTAGCGGGTATCTACAATGAGCAGTTCTTC. Protein sequence: CASSLLAGIYNEQFF. The chain combines TRBV7-8 with TRBJ2-1, with 8 bases matching TRBD2. Germline CDR1 SGHVS, CDR2 FQNEAQ. There are 15 residues in the CDR3. With V trimmed by 2 bases and J by 3 bases, 3 bases remained unmatched. The variable domain in full, completed from reference TRBV7-8 and TRBJ2-1, reads GAGVSQSPRYKVAKRGQDVALRCDPISGHVSLFWYQQALGQGPEFLTYFQNEAQLDKSGLPSDRFFAERPEGSVSTLKIQRTQQEDSAVYLCASSLLAGIYNEQFFGPGTRLTVL.

The V and J genes are TRBV4-3 and TRBJ2-3, with 10 bases lining up with TRBD2. The trim removed 4 bases at V and 5 bases at J, leaving 6 bases unmatched. The CDR3 loop spans 15 amino acids. Germline V gene sequence: CDR1 LGHNA, CDR2 YSLEER. In DNA, the CDR3 is TGCGCCAGCAGCCCTAGCGGGGGCCCCGAAGATACGCAGTATTTT. This translates into CASSPSGGPEDTQYF.

V usage is TRBV10-3 and J usage is TRBJ2-7, with TRBD1 matching over 9 bases. The germline V gene has CDR1 ENHRY and CDR2 SYGVKD. V was pared by 10 bases and J by 4 bases, with 8 bases of the junction left unmatched. The CDR3 has 13 residues. The CDR3 loop is CASSGTGLYEQYF. CDR3 DNA: TGTGCCAGTTCCGGGACAGGGTTGTACGAGCAGTACTTC.

The chain couples TRBV3-1 (or the pseudogene TRBV3-2) to TRBJ2-3, with a weak D call TRBD2 (5 bases). The CDR3 has 14 amino acids. CDR1 is LGHDT and CDR2 is YNNKEL in the germline V gene (reference sequence). V lost 1 base and J 9 bases, leaving 14 bases between the germline ends. The CDR3 reads CASSQGVGMGTQYF. In nucleotides, the CDR3 is TGTGCCAGCAGCCAAGGGGTCGGGATGGGGACGCAGTATTTT.

The chain uses TRBV19 and TRBJ1-2; D uncertain. CDR3 length equals 12 residues. Germline V gives CDR1 LNHDA, CDR2 SQIVND (reference sequence). Deletions cut 10 bases from V and 8 bases from J, with 17 bases between. CDR3 sequence reads: CATFGGLHGYTF. The CDR3 nucleotides read TGTGCCACCTTTGGAGGGTTACACGGCTACACCTTC.

The genes are TRBV7-2 and TRBJ2-3; D perhaps matches TRBD2 (5 bases). The CDR3 covers 15 residues. The V end was cut by 5 bases, the J end by 0 bases, with 12 bases between. Germline CDR1 and CDR2: SGHTA and FQGNSA. The DNA of the CDR3 is TGTGCCAGCAGCCCGGGAAGCGGTAGCACAGATACGCAGTATTTT. Protein sequence: CASSPGSGSTDTQYF.

V is TRBV6-2 or TRBV6-3 and J is TRBJ2-7; maybe TRBD1 (6 bases). The CDR3 contains 16 residues. Trimming left V 2 bases short and J 3 bases short, with 17 bases between. Looked up from germline, CDR1 is MNHEY and CDR2 is SVGEGT. The CDR3 DNA follows: TGTGCCAGCAGTTACGCCACCGGGACAAGTTTCTACGAGCAGTACTTC. It encodes CASSYATGTSFYEQYF.

This chain uses TRBV5-8 with TRBJ2-7; the match to TRBD2 covers 8 bases. Per germline, CDR1 SGHTS and CDR2 YDEGEE. There are 15 residues in the CDR3. V shed 4 bases, J shed 0 bases, and the junction held 6 bases outside the gene matches. The CDR3 sequence: CASSRTSGYSYEQYF. In nucleotides, the CDR3 is TGTGCCAGCAGCCGTACTAGCGGATACTCCTACGAGCAGTACTTC. Using reference TRBV5-8 and TRBJ2-7 for the parts outside the CDR3, the full variable domain is EAGVTQSPTHLIKTRGQQATLRCSPISGHTSVYWYQQALGLGLQFLLWYDEGEERNRGNFPPRFSGRQFPNYSSELNVNALELEDSALYLCASSRTSGYSYEQYFGPGTRLTVT.

V usage is TRBV7-2 and J usage is TRBJ1-5; D unresolved. The V and J ends lost 3 bases and 7 bases respectively, with 7 bases between them. Germline CDR1 and CDR2: SGHTA and FQGNSA. The CDR3 covers 12 residues. CDR3 region: CASSLPGQPQHF. CDR3 sequence (DNA): TGTGCCAGCAGCTTGCCTGGGCAGCCCCAGCATTTT.

The chain uses TRBV4-2 and TRBJ2-1; no reliable D call. V dropped 0 bases and J dropped 9 bases, with 12 bases sitting between them. The CDR3 sequence is 14 residues long. Looked up from germline, CDR1 is LGHNA and CDR2 is YNFKEQ. CDR3: CASSQEGTLGEQFF. The CDR3 coding sequence is TGTGCCAGCAGCCAAGAAGGCACCTTAGGTGAGCAGTTCTTC.

V is TRBV5-6 and J is TRBJ1-1; 7 nucleotides line up with TRBD1. V shed 6 bases, J shed 5 bases, and the junction held 4 bases outside the gene matches. This CDR3 is built from 12 residues. CDR1 SGHDT and CDR2 YYEEEE come from the germline V gene. The CDR3 DNA follows: TGTGCCAGCACCGGACAGGCGACTGAAGCTTTCTTT. Translation gives CASTGQATEAFF.

The CDR3 sequence: CASSPGASYQETQYF. CDR3 sequence (DNA): TGTGCCAGTAGTCCAGGGGCCTCGTACCAAGAGACCCAGTACTTC. The chain carries TRBV19 and TRBJ2-5, with D perhaps TRBD1 (6 bases). The CDR3 loop spans 15 amino acids. Trimming removed 5 bases from V and 0 bases from J, with 13 bases in between. Germline V CDR1 and CDR2: LNHDA, SQIVND (reference sequence). Variable domain in full (rest from reference TRBV19 and TRBJ2-5): DGGITQSPKYLFRKEGQNVTLSCEQNLNHDAMYWYRQDPGQGLRLIYYSQIVNDFQKGDIAEGYSVSREKKESFPLTVTSAQKNPTAFYLCASSPGASYQETQYFGPGTRLLVL.

This clone was counted a few times. The rearrangement uses TRBV5-1 and TRBJ1-2; D perhaps matches TRBD1 (6 bases). The V gene lost 4 bases and the J gene lost 5 bases, with 18 bases spanning the gap. This CDR3 is built from 15 residues. The V gene's germline CDR1 is SGHRS and CDR2 YFSETQ. The CDR3 region has the DNA TGCGCCAGCAGCGACCCACGACAGGCAGTTTATGGCTACACCTTC. This sequence encodes CASSDPRQAVYGYTF.

The chain has TRBV7-9 and TRBJ1-5, with D tentatively TRBD1 (5 bases). There are 12 residues in the CDR3. CDR1 SEHNR and CDR2 FQNEAQ come from the germline V gene (reference sequence). V lost 2 bases and J 6 bases, leaving 5 bases between the germline ends. The CDR3, as DNA: TGTGCCAGCAGCTTACAGGGTCAGCCCCAGCATTTT. Protein: CASSLQGQPQHF. Variable domain in full (rest from reference TRBV7-9 and TRBJ1-5): DTGVSQNPRHKITKRGQNVTFRCDPISEHNRLYWYRQTLGQGPEFLTYFQNEAQLEKSRLLSDRFSAERPKGSFSTLEIQRTEQGDSAMYLCASSLQGQPQHFGDGTRLSIL.

The chain combines TRBV27 with TRBJ1-1, with TRBD1 identical over 7 bases. Germline CDR1 and CDR2: MNHEY and SMNVEV (reference sequence). CDR3 length: 14 residues. J gave up 0 bases and V 6 bases, and 4 bases lay outside the gene matches. In nucleotides, the CDR3 is TGTGCCAGCAGGATGACAGGGTTGAACACTGAAGCTTTCTTT. Residues: CASRMTGLNTEAFF.

The chain has TRBV4-1 and TRBJ1-1; TRBD1 might be the D (5 bases). V lost 3 bases, J lost 4 bases, and 15 bases lay in between. From germline, CDR1 is MGHRA and CDR2 YSYEKL. CDR3 size: 15 residues. The CDR3 spells CASSQETVRGTEAFF. CDR3 DNA: TGCGCCAGCAGCCAGGAGACAGTAAGGGGCACTGAAGCTTTCTTT.

The chain couples TRBV2 to TRBJ2-2, with D possibly TRBD1 on 5 matching bases. The CDR3 covers 15 residues. CDR1 SNHLY and CDR2 FYNNEI come from the germline V gene. V was trimmed by 6 bases and J by 0 bases, leaving 11 bases between them. Here the CDR3 reads CASSAGFSNTGELFF. The CDR3 DNA sequence: TGTGCCAGCAGCGCAGGGTTTTCGAACACCGGGGAGCTGTTTTTT.

Here the CDR3 reads CASSSAGEVYGYTF. The CDR3, as DNA: TGTGCCAGCAGCTCGGCAGGGGAGGTCTATGGCTACACCTTC. The chain combines TRBV5-6 with TRBJ1-2; possibly TRBD1 for D (6 bases). Germline lookup yields CDR1 SGHDT and CDR2 YYEEEE. This CDR3 has 14 amino acids. V lost 3 bases and J 4 bases, leaving 13 bases between the germline ends.